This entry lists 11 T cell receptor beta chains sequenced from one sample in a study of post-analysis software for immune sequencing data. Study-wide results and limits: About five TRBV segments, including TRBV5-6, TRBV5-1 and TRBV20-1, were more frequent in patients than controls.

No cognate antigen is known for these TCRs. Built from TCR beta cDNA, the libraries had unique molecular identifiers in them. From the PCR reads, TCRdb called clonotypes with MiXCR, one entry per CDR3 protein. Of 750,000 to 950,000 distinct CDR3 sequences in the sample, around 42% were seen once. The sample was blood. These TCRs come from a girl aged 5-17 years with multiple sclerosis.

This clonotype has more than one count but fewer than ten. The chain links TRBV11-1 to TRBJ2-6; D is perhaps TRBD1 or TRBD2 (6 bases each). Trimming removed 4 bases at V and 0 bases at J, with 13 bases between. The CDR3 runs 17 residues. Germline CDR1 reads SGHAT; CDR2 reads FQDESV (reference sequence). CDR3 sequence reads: CASSSQGTVSGANVLTF. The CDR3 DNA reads TGTGCCAGCAGCTCGCAGGGGACTGTCTCTGGGGCCAACGTCCTGACTTTC.

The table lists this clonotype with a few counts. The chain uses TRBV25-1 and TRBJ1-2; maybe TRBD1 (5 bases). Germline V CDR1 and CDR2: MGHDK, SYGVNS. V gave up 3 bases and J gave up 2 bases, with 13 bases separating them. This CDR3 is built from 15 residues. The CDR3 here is CASSEGQGPNYGYTF. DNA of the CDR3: TGTGCCAGCAGTGAGGGGCAGGGCCCCAACTATGGCTACACCTTC.

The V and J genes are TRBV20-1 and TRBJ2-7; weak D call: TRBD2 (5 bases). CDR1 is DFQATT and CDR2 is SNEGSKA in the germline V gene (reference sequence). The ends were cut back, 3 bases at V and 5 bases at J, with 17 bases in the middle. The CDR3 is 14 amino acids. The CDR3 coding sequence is TGCAGTGCTAGGAGGGAGTGGGGTTTCGACGAGCAGTACTTC. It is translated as CSARREWGFDEQYF.

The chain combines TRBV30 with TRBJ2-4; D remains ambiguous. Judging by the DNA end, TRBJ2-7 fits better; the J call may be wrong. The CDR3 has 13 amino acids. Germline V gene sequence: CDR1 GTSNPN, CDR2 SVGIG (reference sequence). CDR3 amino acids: CAWSVGQPNEQYF. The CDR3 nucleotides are TGTGCCTGGAGTGTCGGTCAGCCCAACGAGCAGTACTTC.

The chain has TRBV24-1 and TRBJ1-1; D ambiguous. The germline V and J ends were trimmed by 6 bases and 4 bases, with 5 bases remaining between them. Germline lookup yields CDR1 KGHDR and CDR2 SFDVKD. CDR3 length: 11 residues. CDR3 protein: CATSIGTEAFF. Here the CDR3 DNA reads TGTGCCACCAGTATTGGCACTGAAGCTTTCTTT.

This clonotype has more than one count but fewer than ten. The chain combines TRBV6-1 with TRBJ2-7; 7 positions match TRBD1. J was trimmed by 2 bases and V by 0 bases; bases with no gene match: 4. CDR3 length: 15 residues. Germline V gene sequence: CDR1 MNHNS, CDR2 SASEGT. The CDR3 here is CASSEARGQTYEQYF. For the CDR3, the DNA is TGTGCCAGCAGTGAAGCGAGGGGACAGACCTACGAGCAGTACTTC.

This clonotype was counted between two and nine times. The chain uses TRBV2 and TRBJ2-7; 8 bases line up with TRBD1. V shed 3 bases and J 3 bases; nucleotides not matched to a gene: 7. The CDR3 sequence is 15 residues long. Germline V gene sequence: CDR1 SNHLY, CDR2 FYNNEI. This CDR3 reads CASSETRTGNYEQYF. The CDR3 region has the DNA TGTGCCAGCAGTGAGACTAGGACAGGGAACTACGAGCAGTACTTC.

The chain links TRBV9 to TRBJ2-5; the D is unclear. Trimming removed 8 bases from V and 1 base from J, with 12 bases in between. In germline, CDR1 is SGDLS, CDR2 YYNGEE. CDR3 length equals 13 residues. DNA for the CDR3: TGTGCCAGTGGGTCGGCAGGCCAAGAGACCCAGTACTTC. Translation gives CASGSAGQETQYF.

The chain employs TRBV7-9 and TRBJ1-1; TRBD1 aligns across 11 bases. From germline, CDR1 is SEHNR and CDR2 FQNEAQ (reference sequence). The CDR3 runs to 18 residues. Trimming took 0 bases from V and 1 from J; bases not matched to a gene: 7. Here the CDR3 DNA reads TGTGCCAGCAGCTTAGCCTCCGGGACAGGGGGAGGGAACACTGAAGCTTTCTTT. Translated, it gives CASSLASGTGGGNTEAFF. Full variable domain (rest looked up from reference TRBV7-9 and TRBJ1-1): DTGVSQNPRHKITKRGQNVTFRCDPISEHNRLYWYRQTLGQGPEFLTYFQNEAQLEKSRLLSDRFSAERPKGSFSTLEIQRTEQGDSAMYLCASSLASGTGGGNTEAFFGQGTRLTVV.

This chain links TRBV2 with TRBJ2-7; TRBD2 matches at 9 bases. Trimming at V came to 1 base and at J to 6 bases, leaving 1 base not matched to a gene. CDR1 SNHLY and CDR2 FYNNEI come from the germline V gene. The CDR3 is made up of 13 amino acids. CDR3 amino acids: CASSEGAGGEQYF. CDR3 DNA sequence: TGTGCCAGCAGTGAAGGAGCGGGAGGCGAGCAGTACTTC. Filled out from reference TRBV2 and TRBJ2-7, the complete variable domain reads EPEVTQTPSHQVTQMGQEVILRCVPISNHLYFYWYRQILGQKVEFLVSFYNNEISEKSEIFDDQFSVERPDGSNFTLKIRSTKLEDSAMYFCASSEGAGGEQYFGPGTRLTVT.

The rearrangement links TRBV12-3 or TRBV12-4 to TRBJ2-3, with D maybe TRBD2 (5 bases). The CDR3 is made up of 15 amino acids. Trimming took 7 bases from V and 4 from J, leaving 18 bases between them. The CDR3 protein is CASTPFGGDSDTQYF. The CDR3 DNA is TGTGCCAGCACCCCTTTTGGAGGAGACTCAGATACGCAGTATTTT.